This TCR beta chain was recorded in a study of graft-versus-host responses after intestinal transplantation. Study information: Uniformly, recipients were administered anti-thymocyte globulin induction with subsequent tacrolimus and steroids for 3 to 4 years. Notes on the study in general: Marrow from the recipient contained GvH clones, some of which had appeared first in ileum or blood. Those patients showing graft-donor T cell macrochimerism displayed high graft-versus-host to host-versus-graft clonal ratios in allografts.

Points on this clone: What it binds is unknown.

Repertoires were generated with immunoSEQ multiplex PCR, while TCRdb's copy carries only in-frame clones and drops some. Of over 100,000 clones listed, around nine tenths are singletons. CDR3 size: 15 residues. Germline V gives CDR1 MNHNS, CDR2 SASEGT. V was clipped by 10 bases and J by 0 bases, with 16 bases between them. This sequence was found in a human donor who was the organ donor for an intestinal transplant. The V call is TRBV6-1, the J call TRBJ1-5; no reliable D call. Sequencing was performed on unstimulated CD4+ T cells sorted from spleen or lymph node cells, taken before transplant. In nucleotides, the CDR3 is TGTGCCACGGTAGCTGTGGGGAATAGCAATCAGCCCCAGCATTTT. Its protein is CATVAVGNSNQPQHF.